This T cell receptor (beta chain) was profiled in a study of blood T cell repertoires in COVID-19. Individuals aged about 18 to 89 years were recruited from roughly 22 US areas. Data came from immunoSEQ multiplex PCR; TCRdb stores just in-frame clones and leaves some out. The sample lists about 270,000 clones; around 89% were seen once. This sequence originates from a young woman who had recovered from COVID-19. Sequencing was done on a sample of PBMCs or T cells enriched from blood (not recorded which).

CDR3 amino acids: CASRSGGANQPQHF. The DNA for the CDR3 is TGTGCCAGCAGATCAGGGGGCGCGAATCAGCCCCAGCATTTT. The chain recombines TRBV4-2 with TRBJ1-5, with TRBD1 identical over 8 bases. The CDR3 spans 14 residues. Germline loops: CDR1 LGHNA, CDR2 YNFKEQ. The V segment lost 6 bases and the J segment 4 bases; nucleotides outside the gene matches: 5.